The TCR beta chain described here comes from a study of blood T cell repertoires in COVID-19. Across the whole study: Samples representing acute and convalescent COVID-19 were sourced from the United States, Italy and Spain.

The table came from immunoSEQ multiplex PCR; TCRdb's copy has only in-frame clones and leaves some out. The sample contains 130,000 to 150,000 clones, around 85% of which appear only once. Unmatched junction bases numbered 11, after V lost 1 base and J lost 4 bases. CDR1 and CDR2 (germline): SGHVS, FNYEAQ. The CDR3 is 18 amino acids. This sequence was found in a woman aged 40 to 50 who had recovered from COVID-19. The chain recombines TRBV7-6 with TRBJ1-1; 11 bases fit TRBD1. The sample consisted of PBMCs or T cells enriched from blood (not recorded which). In DNA, the CDR3 is TGTGCCAGCAGCTTAGAGGGATGGGGACAGGGGGATTCCACTGAAGCTTTCTTT. Its protein product is CASSLEGWGQGDSTEAFF.